This T cell receptor (beta chain) was obtained from a study of Ad26.COV2.S vaccination and SARS-CoV-2 variants. In the study overall: Ad26.COV2.S, an intramuscular injection, was given once or twice 56 days apart. Broader study findings: Vaccine recipients posted higher spike-specific TCR breadth than their placebo counterparts. It was reported that spike-specific CD8+ and CD4+ T cell responses were substantially broad after vaccination.

The protocol was immunoSEQ multiplex PCR, while the TCRdb copy is restricted to in-frame clones and leaves out a portion. The sample lists over 400,000 clones, about nine tenths occurring once. Turning to this clone: Its antigen is unidentified.

The CDR3 sequence is 18 residues long. Germline-derived CDR1 and CDR2 are LGHNA and YSLEER. Trimming took 0 bases from V and 0 from J, leaving 12 bases between them. Treatment meaning: around 19 received Ad26.COV2.S at low or high dose, single or two shots; several received placebo; per-sample allocation not given. Day 63 following the first vaccine or placebo injection was when the samples were taken. The clonotype was recovered from a person aged 18 to 65 who received the Ad26.COV2.S COVID-19 vaccine or a placebo. The input for sequencing was peripheral blood, taken in a trial of Ad26.COV2.S vaccine versus placebo. The genes are TRBV4-3 and TRBJ2-6; no clear D gene. CDR3 amino acids: CASSQDPDPRSGANVLTF. The CDR3 DNA reads TGCGCCAGCAGCCAAGATCCGGACCCGCGCTCTGGGGCCAACGTCCTGACTTTC.